These T cell receptor beta chains were read from a single sample in a study of blood T cells in healthy people across ages. TCRdb reanalysed the 5' RACE reads using MiXCR and keeps one entry per CDR3 protein. Here the sample spans some 1 million distinct CDR3 sequences, around 43% being singletons. The sequenced sample was blood. The receptors originated from a woman aged 55 to 70 in good health. The CDR3 runs from the conserved cysteine through the conserved F or W. Each record gives: V gene, D gene, J gene, clone size, CDR3 protein, CDR3 DNA. D genes are given only for firm matches. Clone size, where shown, is once, few, many, or a class for clones that have expanded.

V gene: TRBV19; D gene: .; J gene: TRBJ1-5; clone size: .; CDR3 protein: CASNFLAQPQHF; CDR3 DNA: TGTGCCAGTAACTTCCTTGCCCAGCCCCAGCATTTT
V gene: TRBV6-1; D gene: .; J gene: TRBJ1-1; clone size: .; CDR3 protein: CASSESGTTEAFF; CDR3 DNA: TGTGCCAGCAGTGAATCAGGGACCACTGAAGCTTTCTTT
V gene: TRBV3-1; D gene: .; J gene: TRBJ1-2; clone size: .; CDR3 protein: CASSQVPGGLYGYTF; CDR3 DNA: TGTGCCAGCAGCCAAGTCCCGGGCGGGCTCTATGGCTACACCTTC
V gene: TRBV7-6; D gene: TRBD2; J gene: TRBJ2-1; clone size: .; CDR3 protein: CASSLDSAGAYEQFF; CDR3 DNA: TGTGCCAGCAGCTTAGATTCAGCGGGAGCGTATGAGCAGTTCTTC
V gene: TRBV25-1; D gene: .; J gene: TRBJ2-3; clone size: .; CDR3 protein: CASSEGQFTDTQYF; CDR3 DNA: TGTGCCAGCAGTGAGGGGCAGTTCACAGATACGCAGTATTTT
V gene: TRBV27; D gene: .; J gene: TRBJ2-6; clone size: .; CDR3 protein: CVSSYEPGANVLTF; CDR3 DNA: TGTGTCAGCAGTTACGAGCCTGGGGCCAACGTCCTGACTTTC
V gene: TRBV9; D gene: .; J gene: TRBJ2-3; clone size: once; CDR3 protein: CASSVEGHTDTQYF; CDR3 DNA: TGTGCCAGCAGCGTAGAGGGACACACAGATACGCAGTATTTT
V gene: TRBV21-1; D gene: .; J gene: TRBJ2-1; clone size: .; CDR3 protein: CASSNPGLACHYNEQFF; CDR3 DNA: TGTGCCAGCAGCAATCCCGGACTAGCGTGTCACTACAATGAGCAGTTCTTC
V gene: TRBV11-2; D gene: TRBD1; J gene: TRBJ2-7; clone size: .; CDR3 protein: CASSTDRVSYEQYF; CDR3 DNA: TGTGCCAGCAGCACCGACAGGGTATCCTACGAGCAGTACTTC
V gene: TRBV6-1; D gene: TRBD1; J gene: TRBJ1-2; clone size: .; CDR3 protein: CASSERGTGQLYGYTF; CDR3 DNA: TGTGCCAGCAGTGAAAGGGGGACAGGCCAACTCTATGGCTACACCTTC
V gene: TRBV20-1; D gene: TRBD1; J gene: TRBJ1-5; clone size: .; CDR3 protein: CSASRGLLNQPQHF; CDR3 DNA: TGCAGTGCTAGCAGGGGGCTTCTCAATCAGCCCCAGCATTTT
V gene: TRBV9; D gene: TRBD1; J gene: TRBJ2-3; clone size: few; CDR3 protein: CASSVAYRGPADTQYF; CDR3 DNA: TGTGCCAGCAGCGTAGCTTACAGGGGGCCGGCAGATACGCAGTATTTT
V gene: TRBV29-1; D gene: TRBD1; J gene: TRBJ2-5; clone size: few; CDR3 protein: CSQGVPMGTQYF; CDR3 DNA: TGCAGCCAGGGGGTCCCCATGGGGACCCAGTACTTC
V gene: TRBV7-8; D gene: .; J gene: TRBJ2-5; clone size: .; CDR3 protein: CASSLTGDNVADEQYF; CDR3 DNA: TGTGCCAGCAGCTTAACCGGTGACAATGTGGCAGATGAGCAGTACTTC
V gene: TRBV2; D gene: TRBD2; J gene: TRBJ2-5; clone size: .; CDR3 protein: CASSGTSRGQETQYF; CDR3 DNA: TGTGCCAGCAGTGGGACTAGCAGAGGGCAAGAGACCCAGTACTTC
V gene: TRBV6-6; D gene: .; J gene: TRBJ1-1; clone size: .; CDR3 protein: CASSYPMGGRMNTEAFF; CDR3 DNA: TGTGCCAGCAGTTACCCGATGGGGGGACGGATGAACACTGAAGCTTTCTTT
V gene: TRBV6-5; D gene: .; J gene: TRBJ1-1; clone size: .; CDR3 protein: CASRAPGWATEAFF; CDR3 DNA: TGTGCCAGCAGGGCTCCAGGGTGGGCGACTGAAGCTTTCTTT
V gene: TRBV20-1; D gene: TRBD1; J gene: TRBJ2-7; clone size: .; CDR3 protein: CSAMDRRNYNEQYF; CDR3 DNA: TGCAGTGCTATGGACAGGCGGAACTACAATGAGCAGTACTTC
V gene: TRBV20-1; D gene: TRBD2; J gene: TRBJ2-3; clone size: once; CDR3 protein: CSARVVEAGGPDTQYF; CDR3 DNA: TGCAGTGCTAGAGTGGTGGAGGCGGGAGGCCCAGATACGCAGTATTTT
V gene: TRBV12-3/TRBV12-4; D gene: TRBD2; J gene: TRBJ2-1; clone size: .; CDR3 protein: CASRHSTSGNYNEQFF; CDR3 DNA: TGTGCCAGCAGGCATTCGACTAGCGGGAACTACAATGAGCAGTTCTTC
V gene: TRBV5-1; D gene: .; J gene: TRBJ2-5; clone size: few; CDR3 protein: CASSPQTSTSPTNEQYF; CDR3 DNA: TGCGCCAGCAGCCCCCAGACTAGTACCTCACCTACGAATGAGCAGTACTTC
V gene: TRBV2; D gene: .; J gene: TRBJ2-1; clone size: .; CDR3 protein: CASSEGERSGQETQFF; CDR3 DNA: TGTGCCAGCAGTGAGGGTGAGAGATCGGGCCAAGAGACCCAGTTCTTC
V gene: TRBV10-3; D gene: .; J gene: TRBJ2-7; clone size: few; CDR3 protein: CAISFGRNSGSYEQYF; CDR3 DNA: TGTGCCATCAGTTTTGGACGAAATAGCGGTTCCTACGAGCAGTACTTC
V gene: TRBV29-1; D gene: .; J gene: TRBJ2-7; clone size: .; CDR3 protein: CSVAGFWATKSYEQYF; CDR3 DNA: TGCAGCGTTGCGGGTTTTTGGGCAACCAAGTCCTACGAGCAGTACTTC
V gene: TRBV12-3/TRBV12-4; D gene: TRBD2; J gene: TRBJ2-1; clone size: .; CDR3 protein: CASSLMSSGRRNEQFF; CDR3 DNA: TGTGCCAGCAGTTTAATGTCCAGCGGGAGGCGTAATGAGCAGTTCTTC